This T cell receptor (beta chain) is drawn from a study of blood T cell repertoires in COVID-19. Study overall: Some COVID-19 samples were acute and others convalescent; all came from the United States, Italy and Spain.

Method: immunoSEQ multiplex PCR; TCRdb's copy keeps in-frame clones and lacks some. The data show 150,000 to 200,000 clones, 80% seen once. The CDR3 covers 17 residues. Germline CDR1 reads GTSNPN; CDR2 reads SVGIG (reference sequence). V was pared by 5 bases and J by 0 bases, with 22 bases between. The participants were between roughly 18 and 100 years old and came from under 25 US areas. Sequenced: PBMCs or T cells enriched from blood (not recorded which). V and J are TRBV30 and TRBJ1-1; no clear D gene. This sequence was found in a middle-aged man who had recovered from COVID-19. The CDR3 here is CAWANRAVRLMNTEAFF. The CDR3 DNA reads as TGTGCCTGGGCCAACCGTGCGGTACGACTCATGAACACTGAAGCTTTCTTT.